This TCR beta chain was captured in a study of breast tumors, draining lymph nodes, adjacent tissues. Study findings and constraints: Tumor repertoires ranked between lymph nodes and nontumor tissue in diversity, with V and J gene preferences. Most tumor T cells seemingly derive from lymph node, then expand in tumor.

TCRdb analysed the multiplex PCR reads with MiXCR anew, one entry per CDR3 protein. The sample comprises some 130,000 distinct CDR3 sequences, about a fifth of which are singletons, and 2.5% to 3% rests with the top ten. The CDR3 is made up of 12 amino acids, end residues included. The germline CDR1 and CDR2 sequences are MNHNY and SVGAGI (reference sequence). The lymph nodes were axillary draining lymph nodes from breast cancer patients. This clonotype has a count of ten or more. Its antigen is still unknown. Without the conserved terminal phenylalanine or tryptophan, this CDR3 likely stems from a read error. It is unclear where the CDR3 begins or ends on the DNA, so no DNA is shown, and the CDR3 is as TCRdb lists it.

This receptor was obtained from a female donor with breast cancer. Some clones in this sample may be carry-over from other donors' samples. V gene TRBV6-6 combines with J gene TRBJ1-3; the table's D call, TRBD1, was not checked against the DNA. The source material was axillary lymph node tissue. CDR3 sequence reads: CASSSGPGMLQV.